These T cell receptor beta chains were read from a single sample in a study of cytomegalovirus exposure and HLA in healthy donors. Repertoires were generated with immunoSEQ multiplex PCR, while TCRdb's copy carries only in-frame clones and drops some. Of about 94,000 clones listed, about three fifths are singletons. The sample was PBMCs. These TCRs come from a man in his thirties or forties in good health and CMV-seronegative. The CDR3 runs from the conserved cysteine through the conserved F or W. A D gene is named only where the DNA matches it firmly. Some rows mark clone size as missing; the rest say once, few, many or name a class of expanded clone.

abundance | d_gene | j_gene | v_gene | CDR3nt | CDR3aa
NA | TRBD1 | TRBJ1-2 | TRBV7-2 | TGTGCCAGCAGCCATCCCGGGACAGGGGTGGACTATGGCTACACCTTC | CASSHPGTGVDYGYTF
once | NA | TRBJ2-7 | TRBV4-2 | TGTGCCAGCAGCCAAGATCGGGCAGGGCTAGGCGAGCAGTACTTC | CASSQDRAGLGEQYF
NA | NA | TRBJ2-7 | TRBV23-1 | TGCGCCAGCAGTCACCCAGGACAGTCGAGCTCCTACGAGCAGTACTTC | CASSHPGQSSSYEQYF
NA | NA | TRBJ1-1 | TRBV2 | TGTGCCAGCAGTGATGACATTGTCGACGCTTTCTTT | CASSDDIVDAFF
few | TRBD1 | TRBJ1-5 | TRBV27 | TGTGCCAGCAGTACAGGGGGCAATGGTCAGCCCCAGCATTTT | CASSTGGNGQPQHF
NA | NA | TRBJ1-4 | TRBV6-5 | TGTGCCAGCAAGAGCGCAAATGAAAAACTGTTTTTT | CASKSANEKLFF
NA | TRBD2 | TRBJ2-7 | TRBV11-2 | TGTGCCAGCAGCCGAATGGCGGGGGGGCTAACCTACGAGCAGTACTTC | CASSRMAGGLTYEQYF
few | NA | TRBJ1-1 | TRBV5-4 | TGTGCCAGCAGTTCCCAAGGACTCTCGGGCACTGAAGCTTTCTTT | CASSSQGLSGTEAFF
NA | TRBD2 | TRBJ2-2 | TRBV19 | TGTGCCAGTAGTAATAGGGGTGGACTAGCGGGAGACGAAACCGGGGAGCTGTTTTTT | CASSNRGGLAGDETGELFF
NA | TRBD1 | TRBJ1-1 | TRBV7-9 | TGTTCCAGCAGCCAGGGGGGCACTGAAGCTTTCTTT | CSSSQGGTEAFF
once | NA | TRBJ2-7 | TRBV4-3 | TGCGCCAGCAGCCAAGATAGGAGGTCAGGCTACGAGCAGTACTTC | CASSQDRRSGYEQYF
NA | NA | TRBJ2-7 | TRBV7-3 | TGTGCCAGCAGCTTAAATGGGGCAGGACCCTCCTACGAGCAGTACTTC | CASSLNGAGPSYEQYF
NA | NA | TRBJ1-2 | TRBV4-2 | TGTGCCAGCAGCCAACGGCAGGGGAAGGAAGATGGCTACACCTTC | CASSQRQGKEDGYTF
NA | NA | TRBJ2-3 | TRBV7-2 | TGTGCCAGCAGCTTAGTTGGCTTCACAGATACGCAGTATTTT | CASSLVGFTDTQYF
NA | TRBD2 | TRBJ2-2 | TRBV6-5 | TGTGCCAGCACCCAGTATAGCGGGGGGACCGGGGAGCTGTTTTTT | CASTQYSGGTGELFF
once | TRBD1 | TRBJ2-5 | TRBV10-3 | TGTGCCATCAGTTCGACAGGGGACCAAGAGACTCAGTACTTC | CAISSTGDQETQYF
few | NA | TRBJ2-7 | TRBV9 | TGTGCCAGCAGCGTAGTCCCCCAAGGTCGAGGCGAGCAGTACTTC | CASSVVPQGRGEQYF
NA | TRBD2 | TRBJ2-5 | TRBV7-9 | TGTGCCAGCAGCTTCCTAGCGGGGAACCAAGAGACCCAGTACTTC | CASSFLAGNQETQYF
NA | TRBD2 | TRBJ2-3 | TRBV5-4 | TGTGCCAGCAGCGTAGCGGGAGTACGAGATACGCAGTATTTT | CASSVAGVRDTQYF
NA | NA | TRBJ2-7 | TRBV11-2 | TGTGCCAGCAGCTTAGAAGGTAGGGGAAGAACCTACGAGCAGTACTTC | CASSLEGRGRTYEQYF
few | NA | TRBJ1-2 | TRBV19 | TGTGCCACAGGGAGGAGTGCCGACACCTTC | CATGRSADTF
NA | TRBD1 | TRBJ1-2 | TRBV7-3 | TGTGCCAGCAGCTTCGACAGGGCCCATGGCTACACCTTC | CASSFDRAHGYTF
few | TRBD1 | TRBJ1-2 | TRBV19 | TGTGCCAGTAGGATGACAGGGGGCATCTATGGCTACACCTTC | CASRMTGGIYGYTF
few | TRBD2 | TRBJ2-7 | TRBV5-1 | TGCGCCAGCAGCCCGGGACTAGCGGGGGTCTCCTACGAGCAGTACTTC | CASSPGLAGVSYEQYF
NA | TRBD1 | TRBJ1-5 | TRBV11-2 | TGTGCCAGCAGCTTAGGGGGACAGAGAGGCAATCAGCCCCAGCATTTT | CASSLGGQRGNQPQHF
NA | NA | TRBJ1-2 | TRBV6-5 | TGTGCCAGCAGTTACGGGGAGGGGAACTATGGCTACACCTTC | CASSYGEGNYGYTF
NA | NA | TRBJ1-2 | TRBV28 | TGTGCCAGCAGGGTTGAGGGATCCTATGGCTACACCTTC | CASRVEGSYGYTF
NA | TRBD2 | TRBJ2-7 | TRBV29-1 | TGCAGCGTTGGCTTCGGGGGGGAGGTGGACGAGCAGTACTTC | CSVGFGGEVDEQYF
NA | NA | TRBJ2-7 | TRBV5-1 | TGCGCCAGCAGCCACTCCTCGGACAGCTACTCCTACGAGCAGTACTTC | CASSHSSDSYSYEQYF
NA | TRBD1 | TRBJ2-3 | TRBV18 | TGTGCCAGCTCACCGGTCCGGGACAGGGGTCCCACAGATACGCAGTATTTT | CASSPVRDRGPTDTQYF
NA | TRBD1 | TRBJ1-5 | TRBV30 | TGTGCCTGGAGTGTGGGGACAGTCAATCAGCCCCAGCATTTT | CAWSVGTVNQPQHF
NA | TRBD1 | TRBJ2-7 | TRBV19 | TGTGCCAGTAGCCGGGACAGGGGCTACGAGCAGTACTTC | CASSRDRGYEQYF
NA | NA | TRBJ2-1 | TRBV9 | TGTGCCAGCAGCGTAGATAGCGGAACCTACAATGAGCAGTTCTTC | CASSVDSGTYNEQFF
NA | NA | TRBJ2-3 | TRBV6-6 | TGTGCCAGCAGTTTCCTACAAGATAAAGCAGGGCGTACGCAGTATTTT | CASSFLQDKAGRTQYF
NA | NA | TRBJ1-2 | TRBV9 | TGTGCCAGCAGCGTAGCACAGGCGAGGAGCTATGGCTACACCTTC | CASSVAQARSYGYTF
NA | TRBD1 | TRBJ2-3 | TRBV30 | TGTGCCTGGAATTCCGGGACAGGGGGTCCCTATGCGCAGTATTTT | CAWNSGTGGPYAQYF
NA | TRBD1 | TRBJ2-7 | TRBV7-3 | TGTGCCAGCAGCCCGGGACAGGTCTACGAGCAGTACTTC | CASSPGQVYEQYF
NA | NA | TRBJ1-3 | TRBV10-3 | TGTGCCATCAGTGAGGGGTACAGGGTGTATGGAAACACCATATATTTT | CAISEGYRVYGNTIYF
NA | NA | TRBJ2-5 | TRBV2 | TGTGCCAGCAGTGAAGGGGGCAGGGGAAAGACCCAGTACTTC | CASSEGGRGKTQYF
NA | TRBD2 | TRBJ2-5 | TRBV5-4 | TGTGCCAGCAGCGGCGGGCAGGGTTTGGGGGGGAAGACCCAGTACTTC | CASSGGQGLGGKTQYF
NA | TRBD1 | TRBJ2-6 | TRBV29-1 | TGCAGCGTCCCGGGACAGGGACACTCTGGGGCCAACGTCCTGACTTTC | CSVPGQGHSGANVLTF
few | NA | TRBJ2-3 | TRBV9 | TGTGCCAGCAGCGTAAGCCCTGGCACAGATACGCAGTATTTT | CASSVSPGTDTQYF
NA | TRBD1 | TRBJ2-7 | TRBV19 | TGTGCCAGTAGTATGGAGGGCAGGGGGCGGCCAGACTACGAGCAGTACTTC | CASSMEGRGRPDYEQYF
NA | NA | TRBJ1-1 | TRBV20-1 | TGCAGTGCTAGTATACCTGCGGCTTTCTTT | CSASIPAAFF
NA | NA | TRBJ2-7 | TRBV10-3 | TGTGCCATCAGTGAGGCGAGAGTTACCTACGAGCAGTACTTC | CAISEARVTYEQYF
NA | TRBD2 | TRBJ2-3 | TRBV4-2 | TGTGCCAGCAGCCATCAGCGGGAGAGGGTGGATACGCAGTATTTT | CASSHQRERVDTQYF
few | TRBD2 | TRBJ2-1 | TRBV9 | TGTGCCAGCAGCGTAGTAGCGGGCTACGAGCAGTTCTTC | CASSVVAGYEQFF
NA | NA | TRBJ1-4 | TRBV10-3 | TGTGCCATCAGGGGGCAAGGTGCAACTAATGAAAAACTGTTTTTT | CAIRGQGATNEKLFF
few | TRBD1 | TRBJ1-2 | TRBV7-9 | TGTGCCAGCAGCATCCGGGACAGGAACTATGGCTACACCTTC | CASSIRDRNYGYTF
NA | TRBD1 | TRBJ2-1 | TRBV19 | TGTGCCAGTAGTATAGCGTTACAGGGGCCCTACAATGAGCAGTTCTTC | CASSIALQGPYNEQFF
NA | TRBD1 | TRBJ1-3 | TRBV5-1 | TGCGCCAGCAGCCTCACGGGGGACAGGGGAGCTGGAAACACCATATATTTT | CASSLTGDRGAGNTIYF
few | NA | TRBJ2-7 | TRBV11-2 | TGTGCCAGCAGCGGAGCCGGGACTGTCAGCTCCTACGAGCAGTACTTC | CASSGAGTVSSYEQYF
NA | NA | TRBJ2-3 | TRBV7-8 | TGTGCCAGCAGCCCTTCTCCAGTAGATACGCAGTATTTT | CASSPSPVDTQYF
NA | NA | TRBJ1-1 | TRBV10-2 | TGCGCCAGCGGTAGGACAGCCTCCAACACTGAAGCTTTCTTT | CASGRTASNTEAFF
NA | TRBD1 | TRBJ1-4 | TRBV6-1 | TGTGCCAGCAGGGGGGACAGGGCGACGACTGAAAAACTGTTTTTT | CASRGDRATTEKLFF